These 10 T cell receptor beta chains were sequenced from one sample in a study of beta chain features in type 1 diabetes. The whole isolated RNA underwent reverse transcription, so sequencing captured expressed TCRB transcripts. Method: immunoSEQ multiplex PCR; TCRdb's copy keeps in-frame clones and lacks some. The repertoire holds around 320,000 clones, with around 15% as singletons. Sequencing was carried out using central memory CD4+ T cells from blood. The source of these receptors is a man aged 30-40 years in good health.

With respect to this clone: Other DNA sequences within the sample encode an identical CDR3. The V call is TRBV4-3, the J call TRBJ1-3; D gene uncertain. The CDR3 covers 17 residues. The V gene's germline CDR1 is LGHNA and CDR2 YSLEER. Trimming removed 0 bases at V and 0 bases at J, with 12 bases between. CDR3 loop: CASSQELSGTSGNTIYF. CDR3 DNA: TGCGCCAGCAGCCAAGAACTATCCGGAACCTCTGGAAACACCATATATTTT.

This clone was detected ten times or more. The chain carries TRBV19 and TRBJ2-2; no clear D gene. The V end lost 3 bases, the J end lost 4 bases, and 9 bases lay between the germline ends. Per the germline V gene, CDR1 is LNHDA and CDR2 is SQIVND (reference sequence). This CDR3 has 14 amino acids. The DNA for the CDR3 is TGTGCCAGTAGTATGAAGGCTATCACCGGGGAGCTGTTTTTT. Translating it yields CASSMKAITGELFF.

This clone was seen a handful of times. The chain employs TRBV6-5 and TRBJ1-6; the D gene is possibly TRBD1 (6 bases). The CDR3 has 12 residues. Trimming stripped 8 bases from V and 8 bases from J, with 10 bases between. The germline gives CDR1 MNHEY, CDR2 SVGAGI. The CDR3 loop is CASQPGDSPLHF. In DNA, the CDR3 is TGTGCCAGCCAACCAGGGGATTCACCCCTCCACTTT.

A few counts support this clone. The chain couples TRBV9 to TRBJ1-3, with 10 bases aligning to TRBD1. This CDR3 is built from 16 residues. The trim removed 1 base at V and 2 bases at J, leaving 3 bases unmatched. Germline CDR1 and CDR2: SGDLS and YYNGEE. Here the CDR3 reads CASSVFGQGAGNTIYF. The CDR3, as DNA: TGTGCCAGCAGCGTATTCGGACAGGGGGCTGGAAACACCATATATTTT.

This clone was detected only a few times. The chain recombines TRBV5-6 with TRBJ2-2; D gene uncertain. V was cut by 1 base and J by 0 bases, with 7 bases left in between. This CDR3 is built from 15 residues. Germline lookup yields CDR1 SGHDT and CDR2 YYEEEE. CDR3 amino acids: CASSLNPTNTGELFF. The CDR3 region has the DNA TGTGCCAGCAGCTTGAACCCTACGAACACCGGGGAGCTGTTTTTT.

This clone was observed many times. CDR3 in amino acids: CACGQGFYNEQFF. The CDR3 DNA reads as TGTGCCTGTGGACAGGGATTCTACAATGAGCAGTTCTTC. The gene calls are TRBV30 and TRBJ2-1; 8 bases line up with TRBD1. Germline V lookup: CDR1 GTSNPN, CDR2 SVGIG (reference sequence). This CDR3 contains 13 residues. V lost 6 bases and J lost 3; bases outside the gene matches: 4.

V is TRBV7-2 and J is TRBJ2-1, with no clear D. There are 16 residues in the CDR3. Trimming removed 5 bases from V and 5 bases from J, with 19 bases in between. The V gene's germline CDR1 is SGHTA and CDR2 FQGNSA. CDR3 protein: CASSPWALAPNNEQFF. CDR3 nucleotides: TGTGCCAGCAGCCCCTGGGCTCTGGCGCCGAACAATGAGCAGTTCTTC.

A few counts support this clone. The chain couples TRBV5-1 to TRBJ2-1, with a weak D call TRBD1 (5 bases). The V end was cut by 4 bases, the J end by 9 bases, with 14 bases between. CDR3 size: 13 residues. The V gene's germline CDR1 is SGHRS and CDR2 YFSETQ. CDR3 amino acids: CASSIDSISEQFF. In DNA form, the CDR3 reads TGCGCCAGCAGCATCGACAGCATTAGTGAGCAGTTCTTC.

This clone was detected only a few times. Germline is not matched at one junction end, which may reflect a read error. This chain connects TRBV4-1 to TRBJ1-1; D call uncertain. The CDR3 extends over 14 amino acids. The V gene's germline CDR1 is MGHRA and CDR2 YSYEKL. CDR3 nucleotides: TGTGCCAGCAGCCACTTACTCGGGCAGGCTGAAGCTTTCTTT. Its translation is CASSHLLGQAEAFF.

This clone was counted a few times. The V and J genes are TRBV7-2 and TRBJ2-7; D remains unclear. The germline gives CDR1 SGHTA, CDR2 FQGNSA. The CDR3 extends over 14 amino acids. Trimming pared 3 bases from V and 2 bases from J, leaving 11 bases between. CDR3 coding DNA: TGTGCCAGCAGCTTCTCGATCACTGCCTACGAGCAGTACTTC. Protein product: CASSFSITAYEQYF.